A selection of T cell receptor beta chains follows, all from one sample in a study of response to subunit inactivated influenza vaccine. TCRdb reprocessed the RT-PCR reads via MiXCR and lists one record per CDR3 protein. The table has about 520,000 distinct CDR3 sequences, about 25% seen once. The source was CD4+ T cells sorted from PBMCs, collected more than 4 days after vaccination. The source is a man aged 45-65 years who received an inactivated influenza vaccine. Both conserved end residues are part of each CDR3. The order of the fields is J gene, clone size, V gene, D gene, CDR3 DNA, CDR3 protein. A D gene is named only where the DNA matches it firmly. Size is omitted from some rows. Given values are once, few, many or a class for expanded clones.

>TRBJ2-2|once|TRBV10-1|.
TGCGCCAGCAGTGGGACAGCCGCTACGAACACCGGGGAGCTGTTTTTT
CASSGTAATNTGELFF
>TRBJ2-1|few|TRBV12-3/TRBV12-4|.
TGTGCCAGCAGCGCCGAACAGGGATCCAATGAGCAGTTCTTC
CASSAEQGSNEQFF
>TRBJ1-1|.|TRBV12-3/TRBV12-4|TRBD1
TGTGCCAGCAGCCGACAGGGGGCGACTGAAGCTTTCTTT
CASSRQGATEAFF
>TRBJ1-1|.|TRBV7-9|.
TGTGCCAGCAGCTTAGGGGCAGGTACAATCACTGAAGCTTTCTTT
CASSLGAGTITEAFF
>TRBJ2-7|few|TRBV20-1|TRBD1
TGCAGTGCTAGCAGGGACAGGGTGAGTGAGCAGTACTTC
CSASRDRVSEQYF
>TRBJ1-5|many|TRBV28|TRBD1
TGTGCCAGCCAACATGGGACAGCATGGGGGTATAGCAATCAGCCCCAGCATTTT
CASQHGTAWGYSNQPQHF
>TRBJ1-2|few|TRBV3-1|.
TGTGCCAGCAGCCAAGATGGCGGCTACACCTTC
CASSQDGGYTF
>TRBJ2-5|few|TRBV4-2|.
TGTGCCAGCAGCCAAGTCGGGGGGCTGGAGACCCAGTACTTC
CASSQVGGLETQYF
>TRBJ1-2|once|TRBV4-3|.
TGCGCCAGCAGCCAAGGGCCAGGGGTGGGTAACTATGGCTACACCTTC
CASSQGPGVGNYGYTF
>TRBJ2-1|.|TRBV5-7|.
TGTGCCAGCAGCTTGTTAACGAGGATTCCCGACAATGAGCAGTTCTTC
CASSLLTRIPDNEQFF
>TRBJ2-1|.|TRBV5-1|TRBD2
TGCGCCAGCAGCCAGGGACTAGCGGGAGAGCATGAGCAGTTCTTC
CASSQGLAGEHEQFF
>TRBJ2-5|few|TRBV6-5|.
TGTGCCAGCAGTTACTCGGATCAGGTGGGGACCCAGTACTTC
CASSYSDQVGTQYF
>TRBJ2-3|many|TRBV4-2|.
TGTGCCAGCAGCCAAGTGGGCACAGATACGCAGTATTTT
CASSQVGTDTQYF
>TRBJ1-2|.|TRBV20-1|.
TGCAGTGCTAGAGATCTGGGGACTTGGGGGGATGGCTACACCTTC
CSARDLGTWGDGYTF
>TRBJ2-3|few|TRBV4-3|.
TGCGCCAGCAGCCAAGATCCTAGTCTTTTCTACCCCACAGATACGCAGTATTTT
CASSQDPSLFYPTDTQYF
>TRBJ2-7|.|TRBV10-3|TRBD2
TGTGCCATCAGTGGGCTAGCGGACTACGAGCAGTACTTC
CAISGLADYEQYF
>TRBJ1-1|few|TRBV6-5|.
TGTGCCAGCAGTTATTCTGGTCGGCTGAACACTGAAGCTTTCTTT
CASSYSGRLNTEAFF
>TRBJ1-5|.|TRBV14|.
TGTGCCAGCAGCCAGGCAGGGGCCAGGGTGCCCCAGCATTTT
CASSQAGARVPQHF
>TRBJ2-2|few|TRBV7-9|.
TGTGCCAGCGGGGCAGGGCTGAACACCGGGGAGCTGTTTTTT
CASGAGLNTGELFF
>TRBJ2-5|once|TRBV7-2|.
TGTGCCAGCAGCTTAGAGTTTCTTGCACAAGAGACCCAGTACTTC
CASSLEFLAQETQYF
>TRBJ2-7|few|TRBV20-1|.
TGCAGTGCTAGTATCCGTGAGCAGTACTTC
CSASIREQYF
>TRBJ2-3|few|TRBV25-1|TRBD1
TGTGCCAGCGGGAAGTCACAGGGGCTCACAGATACGCAGTATTTT
CASGKSQGLTDTQYF
>TRBJ2-2|.|TRBV7-2|.
TGTGCCAGCAGCGGACAGATCACCGGGGAGCTGTTTTTT
CASSGQITGELFF
>TRBJ2-7|few|TRBV12-3/TRBV12-4|.
TGTGCCAGCAGTTTAGCGGTTCTTTCCTACGAGCAGTACTTC
CASSLAVLSYEQYF
>TRBJ2-1|.|TRBV7-7|TRBD2
TGTGCTAGCAGCCCCATTGGGGGGGTATACAATGAGCAGTTCTTC
CASSPIGGVYNEQFF
>TRBJ2-3|.|TRBV6-1|TRBD2
TGTGCCAGCAGCCCACAGCGGGGGAACACAGATACGCAGTATTTT
CASSPQRGNTDTQYF
>TRBJ2-3|.|TRBV12-3/TRBV12-4|TRBD2
TGTGCCAGCGGCTCGGCTAGCGGGAGGGCCTTGAGCACAGATACGCAGTATTTT
CASGSASGRALSTDTQYF
>TRBJ1-1|.|TRBV9|.
TGTGCCAGCAGCGTAGCCGGGTTAGGCACTGAAGCTTTCTTT
CASSVAGLGTEAFF
>TRBJ2-4|.|TRBV20-1|.
TGCAGTGCTAGCGGTTGGTCTAGAGGTTACAAAAACATTCAGTACTTC
CSASGWSRGYKNIQYF
>TRBJ1-5|.|TRBV4-3|.
TGCGCCAGCAGCCAAGGTTACACGTACAATCAGCCCCAGCATTTT
CASSQGYTYNQPQHF
>TRBJ2-2|few|TRBV29-1|TRBD1
TGCAGCGTCTGGACAGGGCTGAACACCGGGGAGCTGTTTTTT
CSVWTGLNTGELFF
>TRBJ2-3|few|TRBV24-1|.
TGTGCCACCTCACTTGCGTCAGGGAACACAGATACGCAGTATTTT
CATSLASGNTDTQYF
>TRBJ2-7|few|TRBV4-3|.
TGCGCCAGCAGCCAAGATTCGAAACAGGGCCTCTACGAGCAGTACTTC
CASSQDSKQGLYEQYF
>TRBJ1-5|.|TRBV6-1|.
TGTGCCAGCACTGGACCTGAAGGCAATCAGCCCCAGCATTTT
CASTGPEGNQPQHF
>TRBJ2-5|.|TRBV6-2/TRBV6-3|TRBD1
TGTGCCAGCAGACCCGAGCCGGGGACAGGGAAAGAGACCCAGTACTTC
CASRPEPGTGKETQYF
>TRBJ2-7|few|TRBV3-1|TRBD2
TGTGCCAGCAGCCAAGACGGCAGGGCGGGAGGAGAGCAGTACTTC
CASSQDGRAGGEQYF
>TRBJ2-5|few|TRBV6-2/TRBV6-3|.
TGTGCCAGCAGTTCCCTGGGGGGTCCAGAGACCCAGTACTTC
CASSSLGGPETQYF
>TRBJ2-5|.|TRBV20-1|TRBD1
TGCAGTGCTCCTGGACAGGCTCAAGAGACCCAGTACTTC
CSAPGQAQETQYF
>TRBJ2-3|.|TRBV4-1|TRBD1
TGCGCCAGCAGCCACTACAGGGGAAGCACAGATACGCAGTATTTT
CASSHYRGSTDTQYF
>TRBJ2-3|few|TRBV29-1|TRBD2
TGCAGCTCAGGACTAGTGGGAGATACGCAGTATTTT
CSSGLVGDTQYF
>TRBJ1-2|few|TRBV20-1|TRBD1
TGCAGGACAGGGACCTATGGCTACACCTTC
CRTGTYGYTF
>TRBJ2-1|few|TRBV18|.
TGTGCCAGCTCACCCGCTAGCGTCTACAATGAGCAGTTCTTC
CASSPASVYNEQFF
>TRBJ1-1|few|TRBV25-1|.
TGTGCCAGCAGTAGTCTTGGGAATGAAGCTTTCTTT
CASSSLGNEAFF
>TRBJ1-5|.|TRBV12-3/TRBV12-4|.
TGTGCCAGCAGTTTAGGTCTGGGGCTCCAGCATTTT
CASSLGLGLQHF
>TRBJ2-1|.|TRBV11-1|TRBD2
TGTGCCAGCAGCGTCCGGACTAGCGGGAGGAGGGGCTACAATGAGCAGTTCTTC
CASSVRTSGRRGYNEQFF
>TRBJ2-1|.|TRBV6-2/TRBV6-3|.
TGTGCCAGCAGTGTCTCGTTAGGCAATGAGCAGTTCTTC
CASSVSLGNEQFF
>TRBJ2-2|once|TRBV7-2|TRBD1
TGTGCCAGCAGCACCAGGGGGCAGGGAACGACCGGGGAGCTGTTTTTT
CASSTRGQGTTGELFF
>TRBJ2-4|.|TRBV20-1|TRBD2
TGCAGTGCTTCGCGGGGGGCCAAAAACATTCAGTACTTC
CSASRGAKNIQYF
>TRBJ1-1|few|TRBV29-1|.
TGCAGCGTTGAACGTCTCGCGGTCCCATCCGACACTGAAGCTTTCTTT
CSVERLAVPSDTEAFF
>TRBJ2-7|.|TRBV4-3|TRBD2
TGCGCCAGCAGCCAAGGAATAACTAGCGGGAGATACGAGCAGTACTTC
CASSQGITSGRYEQYF
>TRBJ2-1|few|TRBV7-9|.
TGTGCCAGCAGTTCGCAGGGACACCCAAGTGAGCAGTTCTTC
CASSSQGHPSEQFF
>TRBJ1-1|.|TRBV6-1|.
TGTGCCAGCACCACGACAGGGAACACTGAAGCTTTCTTT
CASTTTGNTEAFF
>TRBJ2-3|once|TRBV2|TRBD2
TGTGCCAGCCTTCCGTTACTAGCGGGCCCAGATACGCAGTATTTT
CASLPLLAGPDTQYF
>TRBJ2-2|.|TRBV5-1|TRBD1
TGCGCCAGCAGCTTGGGAACAGGGGGAACGAACACCGGGGAGCTGTTTTTT
CASSLGTGGTNTGELFF
>TRBJ2-3|few|TRBV12-3/TRBV12-4|TRBD2
TGTGCCAGCAGTCCACGACTAGCTCCTCGGGATACGCAGTATTTT
CASSPRLAPRDTQYF
>TRBJ2-3|few|TRBV12-3/TRBV12-4|TRBD1
TGTGCCAGCAGCCCAGGGGGCGAGAGGACAGATACGCAGTATTTT
CASSPGGERTDTQYF
>TRBJ2-1|.|TRBV5-1|.
TGCGCCAGCGGAGTGTCGACAGGAGACAATGAGCAGTTCTTC
CASGVSTGDNEQFF